What follows are 27 T cell receptor beta chains derived from one specimen sequenced in a study of T cells in Graves' hyperthyroidism and ophthalmopathy (dated by TCRdb to the late 2010s). Libraries were built with multiplex PCR. TCRdb records Illumina HiSeq 2000 as the sequencer. TCR beta CDR3 regions were amplified from RNA transcripts. The TCR CDR3 was subjected to a first round of RT-PCR using the HTBI primer set and the Qiagen OneStep RT-PCR kit. The raw public reads went through TCRdb reprocessing: fastp at Q25, MiXCR clone calling, in-frame beta chains kept. Every CDR3 protein is listed once, alongside the most common genes and DNA of its rows. Here the sample has more than 600,000 distinct CDR3 sequences; about 17% occur a single time. The ten top clones hold around 8% of the sample. The sample taken for sequencing was blood. These TCRs come from a man aged 18 to 30 with Graves' hyperthyroidism.

The chain is built from TRBV6-1 and TRBJ1-5; D uncertain. Germline V gene sequence: CDR1 MNHNS, CDR2 SASEGT. The CDR3 contains 13 residues. V shed 2 bases and J shed 11 bases, with 13 bases lying between them. The CDR3: CASSELRDTAQHF. The CDR3, as DNA: TGTGCCAGCAGTGAATTAAGGGATACAGCCCAGCATTTT.

In this sample, this clonotype turned up many times. Relative to the germline gene, one junction end is altered; a read error may explain this. This chain uses TRBV12-3 or TRBV12-4 with TRBJ2-7, with 8 bases fitting TRBD2. This CDR3 contains 11 residues. The CDR3 DNA sequence: TGTGCCAGCAGCTTAGCGGGGGAGCAGTACTTC. Translated: CASSLAGEQYF.

This clonotype appeared many times. The chain employs TRBV10-3 and TRBJ2-5, with D unclear. Deletions cut 0 bases from V and 10 bases from J, with 9 bases between. The CDR3 sequence is 12 residues long. Germline V gene lookup returns CDR1 ENHRY and CDR2 SYGVKD. This chain's CDR3 is CAISESTAVQYF. The CDR3 coding sequence is TGTGCCATCAGTGAGTCGACGGCGGTCCAGTACTTC.

A few counts support this clonotype. The rearrangement joins TRBV28 to TRBJ1-2; D is uncertain. V was trimmed by 5 bases and J by 3 bases, leaving 10 bases between them. Per the germline V gene, CDR1 is MDHEN and CDR2 is SYDVKM. This CDR3 contains 13 residues. The CDR3 bases are TGTGCCAGCAGTCCTACAGAATACTATGGCTACACCTTC. Translation gives CASSPTEYYGYTF.

The chain carries TRBV6-2 or TRBV6-3 and TRBJ2-2; 8 nucleotides line up with TRBD2. This CDR3 comprises 19 residues. Trimming took 2 bases from V and 6 from J; bases not matched to a gene: 17. CDR1 and CDR2 (germline): MNHEY, SVGEGT. As DNA, the CDR3 is TGTGCCAGCAGTTACCCGAGTAGTCTTCCCGGGAGGGCCGCCGGGGAGCTGTTTTTT. Translation: CASSYPSSLPGRAAGELFF.

The chain joins TRBV19 to TRBJ1-1; D is undetermined. The CDR3 has 14 amino acids. Germline V gene data show CDR1 as LNHDA and CDR2 as SQIVND (reference sequence). Trimming removed 8 bases from V and 5 bases from J, with 18 bases in between. The CDR3 DNA sequence: TGTGCCAGTCCCACTGACGGATTCCTTACTGAAGCTTTCTTT. Protein: CASPTDGFLTEAFF.

Only a few counts were recorded for this clonotype. The chain recombines TRBV7-2 with TRBJ2-1; D ambiguous. The CDR3 contains 13 residues. From germline, CDR1 is SGHTA and CDR2 FQGNSA. V was trimmed by 2 bases and J by 9 bases, leaving 11 bases between them. The CDR3 DNA sequence: TGTGCCAGCAGCTTAAACGGTGCCAGTGAGCAGTTCTTC. Its protein product is CASSLNGASEQFF.

This clonotype was found a few times. The J gene is TRBJ2-3, the V gene TRBV19; D might be TRBD2 (5 bases). There are 14 residues in the CDR3. Trimming stripped 5 bases from V and 0 bases from J, with 9 bases between. CDR1 LNHDA and CDR2 SQIVND come from the germline V gene (reference sequence). CDR3 protein: CASSDGGSTDTQYF. Here the CDR3 DNA reads TGTGCCAGTAGTGATGGCGGGAGCACAGATACGCAGTATTTT.

This clonotype showed up just a few times. The chain recombines TRBV28 with TRBJ2-7; TRBD1 matches 7 bases. Looked up from germline, CDR1 is MDHEN and CDR2 is SYDVKM. The junction had 10 bases not matched to a gene; V was cut back by 6 bases and J by 2 bases. The CDR3 contains 15 residues. The DNA of the CDR3 is TGTGCCAGCAGCCAGGGACAGATGAGTACCTACGAGCAGTACTTC. It encodes CASSQGQMSTYEQYF.

This clonotype was observed a handful of times. The chain has TRBV11-2 and TRBJ1-6; D is possibly TRBD1 (5 bases). V was shortened by 5 bases and J by 7 bases, with 9 bases between the two germline ends. This CDR3 is 13 amino acids long. CDR1 is SGHAT, CDR2 FQNNGV, per germline. This chain's CDR3 is CASSNGGNSPLHF. In DNA, the CDR3 is TGTGCCAGCAGCAACGGGGGGAATTCACCCCTCCACTTT.

V gene TRBV20-1 combines with J gene TRBJ2-7; D is uncertain. Germline-derived CDR1 and CDR2 are DFQATT and SNEGSKA (reference sequence). CDR3 length: 14 amino acids. Trimming shortened V by 0 bases and J by 7 bases, and 16 bases separated the two germline ends. The CDR3 protein is CSARDLGMSREQYF. CDR3 coding DNA: TGCAGTGCTAGAGATCTAGGGATGAGCAGGGAGCAGTACTTC.

The chain uses TRBV6-5 and TRBJ1-2; D unclear. The CDR3 loop spans 13 amino acids. V was cut by 4 bases and J by 4 bases, with 10 bases left in between. CDR1 MNHEY and CDR2 SVGAGI come from the germline V gene. The CDR3 DNA follows: TGTGCCAGCAGTTCAAGGGAGGGCTATGGCTACACCTTC. Amino acids: CASSSREGYGYTF.

CDR3 protein: CANIRDRDQETQYF. In DNA, the CDR3 is TGTGCCAATATCAGGGACAGAGACCAAGAGACCCAGTACTTC. V usage is TRBV19 and J usage is TRBJ2-5, with 7 bases identical to TRBD1. The J segment lost 0 bases and the V segment lost 10 bases, leaving 8 bases of the junction unmatched. Germline-derived CDR1 and CDR2 are LNHDA and SQIVND (reference sequence). This CDR3 contains 14 residues.

The chain couples TRBV19 to TRBJ1-4; the match to TRBD1 covers 11 bases. The CDR3 loop spans 17 amino acids. Trimming at V came to 6 bases and at J to 2 bases, leaving 8 bases not matched to a gene. Germline CDR1 reads LNHDA; CDR2 reads SQIVND (reference sequence). CDR3 sequence: CASRPGTGGSTNEKLFF. CDR3 nucleotides: TGTGCCAGTAGACCCGGGACAGGGGGATCGACTAATGAAAAACTGTTTTTT. The full variable domain, in which reference TRBV19 and TRBJ1-4 provide the parts outside the CDR3, is DGGITQSPKYLFRKEGQNVTLSCEQNLNHDAMYWYRQDPGQGLRLIYYSQIVNDFQKGDIAEGYSVSREKKESFPLTVTSAQKNPTAFYLCASRPGTGGSTNEKLFFGSGTQLSVL.

The genes are TRBV20-1 and TRBJ1-5, with D maybe TRBD1 (6 bases). V lost 3 bases, J lost 4 bases, and 13 bases lay in between. The CDR3 has 14 residues. Per germline, CDR1 DFQATT and CDR2 SNEGSKA (reference sequence). The CDR3 nucleotides read TGCAGTGCTAGTTCCAGGGGTTGGAATCAGCCCCAGCATTTT. The encoded protein is CSASSRGWNQPQHF.

With respect to this clonotype: This may stem from a read error, because a much larger clone lies one nucleotide away. J is TRBJ1-1 and V is TRBV30; D gene ambiguous. The V end was cut by 3 bases, the J end by 3 bases, with 14 bases between. The CDR3 runs to 14 residues. Per the germline V gene, CDR1 is GTSNPN and CDR2 is SVGIG (reference sequence). CDR3 sequence: CAWSALKRDTEAFF. CDR3 nucleotides: TGTGCCTGGAGCGCGCTGAAGAGGGACACTGAAGCTTTCTTT.

The chain employs TRBV7-6 and TRBJ1-4; D is possibly TRBD1 (6 bases). The CDR3 runs 15 residues. Trimming stripped 6 bases from V and 4 bases from J, with 15 bases between. CDR1 and CDR2 from the germline V gene are SGHVS and FNYEAQ. This CDR3 reads CASSTNRALNEKLFF. CDR3 DNA: TGTGCCAGCAGTACCAACAGGGCCCTTAATGAAAAACTGTTTTTT.

This clonotype showed up many times. The V call is TRBV18, the J call TRBJ2-5; the match to TRBD2 covers 10 bases. The length of the CDR3 is 15 residues. In germline, CDR1 is KGHSH, CDR2 LQKENI. V trimming: 4 bases; J trimming: 4 bases; junction bases outside the gene matches: 6. In DNA, the CDR3 is TGTGCCAGCTCACGAGCGGGAGGGCTGATAGAGACCCAGTACTTC. Amino acids: CASSRAGGLIETQYF.

This clonotype was picked up many times. The rearrangement joins TRBV11-1 to TRBJ1-1; TRBD1 matches 8 bases. The J segment lost 6 bases and the V segment lost 8 bases, leaving 11 bases of the junction unmatched. Germline V gives CDR1 SGHAT, CDR2 FQDESV (reference sequence). CDR3 length equals 14 residues. The CDR3 region is CASERGTGGAEAFF. The CDR3 DNA is TGTGCCAGCGAAAGGGGGACAGGAGGCGCTGAAGCTTTCTTT.

This clonotype was seen at least ten times. The chain joins TRBV6-6 to TRBJ1-5; 9 bases agree with TRBD1. The CDR3 extends over 22 amino acids. V was pared by 0 bases and J by 0 bases, with 18 bases of the junction left unmatched. The germline gives CDR1 MNHNY, CDR2 SVGAGI (reference sequence). In DNA, the CDR3 is TGTGCCAGCAGTTACTCGTTGGGTGTAGGGGACAGGGCCGTATTTAGCAATCAGCCCCAGCATTTT. It translates to CASSYSLGVGDRAVFSNQPQHF.

Ten or more counts support this clonotype. The rearrangement joins TRBV7-9 to TRBJ1-1; 8 nucleotides line up with TRBD1. The V gene's germline CDR1 is SEHNR and CDR2 FQNEAQ (reference sequence). CDR3 length equals 14 residues. V dropped 5 bases and J dropped 6; count of bases not matched to a gene: 8. Here the CDR3 DNA reads TGTGCCAGCAGCCCTACTGCAGGGGGCTCTGAAGCTTTCTTT. This encodes CASSPTAGGSEAFF.

This clonotype has at least ten counts. The gene calls are TRBV20-1 and TRBJ2-7, with 9 bases fitting TRBD1. J gave up 0 bases and V 5 bases, and 11 bases lay outside the gene matches. Germline V CDR1 and CDR2: DFQATT, SNEGSKA (reference sequence). The CDR3 is 16 residues long. The CDR3 is CSAPRTGASNSYEQYF. In nucleotides, the CDR3 is TGCAGTGCTCCCAGGACAGGGGCTTCCAACTCCTACGAGCAGTACTTC.

This clonotype appeared a few times. The chain carries TRBV29-1 and TRBJ2-2, with TRBD1 as a possible D gene (5 bases). The CDR3 is 12 residues long. Trimming stripped 3 bases from V and 5 bases from J, with 7 bases between. CDR1 and CDR2 from the germline V gene are SQVTM and ANQGSEA. CDR3 loop: CSVDQGTGELFF. CDR3 nucleotides: TGCAGCGTTGATCAGGGAACCGGGGAGCTGTTTTTT.

This clonotype has only a few counts. The genes are TRBV18 and TRBJ1-3, with D hard to call. Per germline, CDR1 KGHSH and CDR2 LQKENI. This CDR3 has 12 amino acids. Trimming stripped 3 bases from V and 7 bases from J, with 7 bases between. This chain's CDR3 is CASSPAENTIYF. The CDR3 DNA reads TGTGCCAGCTCACCTGCAGAGAACACCATATATTTT.

This clonotype has at least ten counts. The chain recombines TRBV28 with TRBJ1-1; TRBD1 might be the D (5 bases). The germline gives CDR1 MDHEN, CDR2 SYDVKM. Trimming removed 1 base at V and 7 bases at J, with 10 bases between. The CDR3 totals 13 residues. DNA of the CDR3: TGTGCCAGCAGTTTATTGGGGGATAATGAAGCTTTCTTT. It specifies CASSLLGDNEAFF.

The table lists this clonotype with a count of one. V is TRBV6-2 or TRBV6-3 and J is TRBJ1-1; 7 positions agree with TRBD1. Trimming cost V 5 bases and J 1 base; bases outside gene matches: 7. CDR1 MNHEY and CDR2 SVGEGT come from the germline V gene. This CDR3 has 15 amino acids. The CDR3 nucleotides read TGTGCCAGCAGTGAACCGGGACAGTCGAACACTGAAGCTTTCTTT. As protein: CASSEPGQSNTEAFF.

This clonotype was seen a handful of times. This chain connects TRBV14 to TRBJ2-7; D might be TRBD2 (5 bases). Germline V lookup: CDR1 SGHDN, CDR2 FVKESK. CDR3 length equals 15 residues. Trimming removed 0 bases at V and 0 bases at J, with 9 bases between. CDR3 sequence: CASSQESLGSYEQYF. In DNA, the CDR3 is TGTGCCAGCAGCCAAGAGTCACTAGGCTCCTACGAGCAGTACTTC.